These T cell receptor beta chains were read from a single sample in a study of cytomegalovirus exposure and HLA in healthy donors. This table comes from immunoSEQ multiplex PCR, and its TCRdb copy is limited to in-frame clones, with some not included. The sample has some 130,000 clones; approximately 80% are singletons. The sequencing sample was made of PBMCs. These receptors originate from a male donor in good health and CMV-seronegative. CDR3s include the opening cysteine and the closing phenylalanine or tryptophan. A D gene is named only where the DNA matches it firmly. The size entry is marked missing in some rows and otherwise reads once, few, many or a size class.

cdr3_aa	cdr3_nt	clone_size	cdr3_length	d_call	j_call	v_call
CASSLNPRDYQQYF	TGTGCCAGCAGTTTGAACCCACGGGACTACCAGCAGTACTTC	few	14	TRBD2	TRBJ2-7	TRBV6-5
CATSRDRGQGRNEQFF	TGTGCCACCAGCAGAGACAGAGGACAGGGCCGCAATGAGCAGTTCTTC	-	16	TRBD1	TRBJ2-1	TRBV15
CASSDSGSNQPQHF	TGTGCCAGCAGTGACAGTGGGTCCAATCAGCCCCAGCATTTT	-	14	-	TRBJ1-5	TRBV9
CASSSNPSGYQETQYF	TGTGCCAGCAGCTCAAATCCAAGCGGGTACCAAGAGACCCAGTACTTC	once	16	-	TRBJ2-5	TRBV7-9
CASSPGKGQVSTQRTQYF	TGTGCCAGCAGCCCCGGGAAGGGACAGGTCTCAACACAGCGGACCCAGTACTTC	-	18	TRBD1	TRBJ2-5	TRBV11-2
CASKGGRETGELFF	TGTGCCAGCAAAGGGGGGCGGGAGACCGGGGAGCTGTTTTTT	-	14	-	TRBJ2-2	TRBV6-1
CASRETGEYSYNEQFF	TGTGCCAGCAGAGAAACGGGGGAGTATTCCTACAATGAGCAGTTCTTC	-	16	-	TRBJ2-1	TRBV2
CSASVRGRAFF	TGCAGTGCTAGTGTCAGGGGACGAGCTTTCTTT	-	11	-	TRBJ1-1	TRBV20-1
CASSPPRVSGELFF	TGTGCCAGCAGCCCCCCGCGGGTTTCCGGGGAGCTGTTTTTT	-	14	-	TRBJ2-2	TRBV11-2
CASSVRVATEAFF	TGTGCCAGTAGCGTGAGGGTAGCGACTGAAGCTTTCTTT	-	13	-	TRBJ1-1	TRBV19
CAWSVLDRDNQPQHF	TGTGCCTGGAGTGTATTGGACAGGGACAATCAGCCCCAGCATTTT	once	15	TRBD1	TRBJ1-5	TRBV30
CASSFPTGTANEKLFF	TGTGCCAGCAGTTTTCCGACAGGGACAGCTAATGAAAAACTGTTTTTT	-	16	TRBD1	TRBJ1-4	TRBV28
CASHRGQGAQPQHF	TGTGCCAGCCACAGGGGGCAGGGTGCTCAGCCCCAGCATTTT	-	14	TRBD1	TRBJ1-5	TRBV19
CASTGDRRRSYGYTF	TGTGCCAGCACCGGGGACAGGCGAAGGAGCTATGGCTACACCTTC	-	15	TRBD1	TRBJ1-2	TRBV11-2
CASSIRQGYYGYTF	TGTGCCAGTAGTATTAGGCAGGGATACTATGGCTACACCTTC	-	14	-	TRBJ1-2	TRBV19
CASSYGTSSYEQYF	TGTGCCAGCAGTTACGGGACTAGCTCCTACGAGCAGTACTTC	medium-sized	14	TRBD2	TRBJ2-7	TRBV6-5
CASSLRTEGGRVYTQYF	TGCGCCAGCAGCTTGCGCACAGAGGGAGGTCGGGTTTATACGCAGTATTTT	-	17	-	TRBJ2-3	TRBV5-1
CASSQVAGQGYEQYF	TGCGCCAGCAGCCAAGTCGCCGGACAGGGATACGAGCAGTACTTC	-	15	TRBD1	TRBJ2-7	TRBV4-1
CASSSGPSGETQYF	TGTGCCAGTAGTTCGGGGCCTAGCGGGGAGACCCAGTACTTC	-	14	TRBD2	TRBJ2-5	TRBV19
CASSDNEARDRGTGELFF	TGTGCCAGCAGTGATAATGAGGCCCGGGACAGGGGCACCGGGGAGCTGTTTTTT	-	18	TRBD1	TRBJ2-2	TRBV25-1
CASSVGSGSGDNEQFF	TGTGCCAGCAGTGTGGGGAGCGGGAGTGGGGACAATGAGCAGTTCTTC	-	16	TRBD2	TRBJ2-1	TRBV6-4
CASSFRGAPYEQYF	TGTGCCAGCAGTTTTAGGGGCGCCCCCTACGAGCAGTACTTC	-	14	-	TRBJ2-7	TRBV27
CASSEANTEAFF	TGTGCCAGCAGCGAAGCTAACACTGAAGCTTTCTTT	-	12	-	TRBJ1-1	TRBV7-9
CASSQTASGRSGNTIYF	TGCGCCAGCAGCCAAACGGCGAGCGGACGCTCTGGAAACACCATATATTTT	-	17	-	TRBJ1-3	TRBV4-3
CASSATFTGGALDGYTF	TGCGCCAGCAGTGCGACTTTCACAGGGGGGGCGCTGGATGGCTACACCTTC	-	17	TRBD1	TRBJ1-2	TRBV10-2
CASSRRGGANTEAFF	TGTGCCAGCAGCCGGAGAGGGGGGGCGAACACTGAAGCTTTCTTT	-	15	-	TRBJ1-1	TRBV6-1
CASSGGQWGDQPQHF	TGTGCCAGCAGTGGCGGGCAGTGGGGAGATCAGCCCCAGCATTTT	-	15	-	TRBJ1-5	TRBV2
CASSPPSGVAETQYF	TGTGCCAGCTCACCACCTTCGGGGGTAGCAGAGACCCAGTACTTC	-	15	-	TRBJ2-5	TRBV18
CASSYSGTGGSDTQYF	TGTGCCAGCAGTTACTCAGGGACAGGGGGGTCGGATACGCAGTATTTT	-	16	TRBD1	TRBJ2-3	TRBV6-5
CASSLVGVRAPQGNEQFF	TGTGCCAGCAGCTTAGTAGGGGTGCGGGCTCCGCAGGGGAATGAGCAGTTCTTC	-	18	-	TRBJ2-1	TRBV7-6
CASSALDSSNYGYTF	TGTGCCAGCAGCGCCCTTGACAGCTCTAACTATGGCTACACCTTC	-	15	-	TRBJ1-2	TRBV6-1
CASSEGSANYGYTF	TGTGCCAGCAGTGAAGGGAGCGCTAACTATGGCTACACCTTC	once	14	-	TRBJ1-2	TRBV2
CASSCWDRPTDTQYF	TGTGCCAGCAGTTGCTGGGACAGACCCACAGATACGCAGTATTTT	-	15	TRBD1	TRBJ2-3	TRBV6-7
CASRRDSLSYTF	TGTGCCAGCAGGAGGGACAGTCTGAGCTACACCTTC	-	12	TRBD1	TRBJ1-2	TRBV2
CASSRQIGLAGAEQYF	TGTGCCAGCAGCCGCCAAATAGGACTAGCGGGAGCCGAGCAGTACTTC	-	16	TRBD2	TRBJ2-7	TRBV5-6
CASSPGQGISPLHF	TGCGCCAGCAGCCCTGGACAGGGGATTTCACCCCTCCACTTT	once	14	TRBD1	TRBJ1-6	TRBV5-1
CASSQGRDSNSPLHF	TGCGCCAGCAGCCAAGGCCGGGACTCAAATTCACCCCTCCACTTT	-	15	-	TRBJ1-6	TRBV4-3
CASSERPNYNEQFF	TGTGCCAGCAGTGAGCGTCCAAACTACAATGAGCAGTTCTTC	-	14	-	TRBJ2-1	TRBV6-4
CASSLAPAGQPQHF	TGTGCCAGCAGCTTAGCGCCAGCGGGTCAGCCCCAGCATTTT	-	14	-	TRBJ1-5	TRBV7-2
CASSEAHQRLETQYF	TGTGCCAGCAGTGAAGCCCACCAGCGGTTGGAGACCCAGTACTTC	-	15	-	TRBJ2-5	TRBV6-1
CASSLGTAYNEQFF	TGTGCCAGCAGCTTAGGGACAGCTTACAATGAGCAGTTCTTC	-	14	-	TRBJ2-1	TRBV7-9
CSSSFPPVMNTEAFF	TGTTCCAGCAGCTTCCCGCCAGTTATGAACACTGAAGCTTTCTTT	-	15	-	TRBJ1-1	TRBV7-9
CASSDRGYGYTF	TGTGCCAGCAGTGACAGGGGATATGGCTACACCTTC	-	12	-	TRBJ1-2	TRBV2
CASLLRGSETQYF	TGTGCCAGCCTTTTGCGGGGTTCGGAGACCCAGTACTTC	-	13	-	TRBJ2-5	TRBV5-5
CASSLELAGTGELFF	TGTGCCAGCAGCTTGGAACTAGCGGGCACCGGGGAGCTGTTTTTT	-	15	TRBD2	TRBJ2-2	TRBV5-4
CAISGASGANGLTF	TGTGCCATCAGCGGTGCCTCTGGGGCCAACGGCCTGACTTTC	once	14	-	TRBJ2-6	TRBV10-3
CAISESGGEETQYF	TGTGCCATCAGTGAGTCGGGCGGGGAAGAGACCCAGTACTTC	-	14	-	TRBJ2-5	TRBV10-3
CASSKEGDSFMNTEAFF	TGTGCCAGCAGCAAAGAAGGAGACTCATTCATGAACACTGAAGCTTTCTTT	-	17	-	TRBJ1-1	TRBV21-1
CASSVTGINEKLFF	TGTGCCAGCAGCGTGACAGGGATTAATGAAAAACTGTTTTTT	once	14	TRBD1	TRBJ1-4	TRBV9